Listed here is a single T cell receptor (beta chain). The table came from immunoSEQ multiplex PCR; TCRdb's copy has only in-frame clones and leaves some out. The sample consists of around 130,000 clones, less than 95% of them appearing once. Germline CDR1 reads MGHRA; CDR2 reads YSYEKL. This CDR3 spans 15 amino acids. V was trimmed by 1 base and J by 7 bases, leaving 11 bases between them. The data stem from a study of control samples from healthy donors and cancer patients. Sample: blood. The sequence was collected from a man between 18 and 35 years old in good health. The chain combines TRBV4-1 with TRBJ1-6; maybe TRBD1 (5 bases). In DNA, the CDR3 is TGCGCCAGCAGCCAAGTTCGGTGGGGGAATTCACCCCTCCACTTT. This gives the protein CASSQVRWGNSPLHF.